This is a list of T cell receptor beta chains from one sample in a study of CD8 T cells in Susac syndrome. TCRdb redid the calling of the immunoSEQ multiplex PCR reads with MiXCR, one entry per CDR3 protein. The top ten hold 0.1% of the sample, which has about 210,000 distinct CDR3 sequences, over 85% seen once. Sequencing was performed on CD4+ T cells from PBMCs. Receptor source: a human donor in good health. CDR3s include the opening cysteine and the closing phenylalanine or tryptophan. The D gene is left open where the match is weak. Clone size is shown for a subset of rows, as once, few, many or a class of expanded clone.

v_call	d_call	j_call	clone_size	cdr3_aa	cdr3_nt
TRBV29-1	.	TRBJ1-2	.	CSVENGYGYTF	TGCAGCGTTGAAAATGGCTATGGCTACACCTTC
TRBV7-9	.	TRBJ2-7	.	CASSQTLRTGTLSREQYF	TGTGCCAGCAGCCAAACCCTTCGAACAGGGACCTTGTCTCGCGAGCAGTACTTC
TRBV6-2/TRBV6-3	.	TRBJ1-2	.	CASSYIDSYTF	TGTGCCAGCAGTTACATAGATAGCTACACCTTC
TRBV19	TRBD2	TRBJ2-3	.	CASSTPGTSGTDTQYF	TGTGCCAGTAGTACCCCCGGGACTAGCGGGACAGATACGCAGTATTTT
TRBV29-1	.	TRBJ1-5	.	CSVSQGNQPQHF	TGCAGCGTCAGCCAGGGAAATCAGCCCCAGCATTTT
TRBV6-6	.	TRBJ1-5	.	CASSYQEARQPQHF	TGTGCCAGCAGTTACCAGGAGGCTCGTCAGCCCCAGCATTTT
TRBV29-1	.	TRBJ1-2	.	CSVEARNYGYTF	TGCAGCGTTGAGGCCAGGAACTATGGCTACACCTTC
TRBV12-3/TRBV12-4	.	TRBJ1-2	.	CASSNTGGYGYTF	TGTGCCAGCAGCAATACGGGGGGCTATGGCTACACCTTC
TRBV27	.	TRBJ1-6	.	CASNRRDDGSPLHF	TGTGCCAGCAACCGCCGGGACGACGGATCACCCCTCCACTTT
TRBV18	.	TRBJ2-5	.	CASSPRQREETQYF	TGTGCCAGCTCACCAAGGCAGCGGGAAGAGACCCAGTACTTC
TRBV9	.	TRBJ1-5	.	CASSVVPDNQPQHF	TGTGCCAGCAGCGTAGTTCCAGATAATCAGCCCCAGCATTTT
TRBV24-1	.	TRBJ2-3	.	CATSDSSGSTDTQYF	TGTGCCACCAGTGATTCCAGCGGGTCCACAGATACGCAGTATTTT
TRBV5-4	.	TRBJ2-6	.	CASSLSGTNSGANVLTF	TGTGCCAGCAGCTTGAGTGGCACTAACTCTGGGGCCAACGTCCTGACTTTC
TRBV20-1	.	TRBJ1-5	.	CSADEDHNQPQHF	TGCAGTGCCGATGAGGACCACAATCAGCCCCAGCATTTT
TRBV27	.	TRBJ2-7	.	CASSNTDGFEQYF	TGTGCCAGCAGCAATACGGACGGATTCGAGCAGTACTTC
TRBV27	TRBD2	TRBJ2-3	.	CASVRRGTSTDTQYF	TGTGCCAGCGTTCGGCGGGGGACTAGCACAGATACGCAGTATTTT
TRBV7-3	TRBD2	TRBJ2-3	.	CASNNAGGRTDTQYF	TGTGCCAGCAATAACGCGGGAGGCCGCACAGATACGCAGTATTTT
TRBV29-1	.	TRBJ1-2	.	CSVQAGLHTYGYTF	TGCAGCGTTCAAGCTGGGCTCCACACTTATGGCTACACCTTC
TRBV4-1	.	TRBJ1-2	.	CASSQPSSMGGYTF	TGCGCCAGCAGCCAACCTTCATCGATGGGTGGCTACACCTTC
TRBV10-3	.	TRBJ2-5	.	CAIAKREEETQYF	TGTGCCATTGCTAAAAGAGAGGAAGAGACCCAGTACTTC
TRBV19	TRBD2	TRBJ2-4	.	CATKSGGSGAKNIQYF	TGTGCCACGAAATCCGGGGGGAGCGGTGCCAAAAACATTCAGTACTTC
TRBV25-1	.	TRBJ1-1	.	CASSPAVRATEAFF	TGTGCCAGCAGTCCAGCTGTTCGGGCCACTGAAGCTTTCTTT
TRBV6-5	.	TRBJ2-5	.	CASSYGSTGETQYF	TGTGCCAGCAGTTACGGATCCACGGGGGAGACCCAGTACTTC
TRBV28	.	TRBJ1-5	.	CASSLSVPPQHF	TGTGCCAGCAGTTTATCGGTCCCGCCCCAGCATTTT
TRBV29-1	TRBD1	TRBJ1-1	.	CSVWDRNTEAFF	TGCAGCGTCTGGGACAGGAACACTGAAGCTTTCTTT
TRBV29-1	.	TRBJ2-1	once	CSVPQRGSYNEQFF	TGCAGCGTCCCCCAGCGCGGGTCCTACAATGAGCAGTTCTTC
TRBV12-3/TRBV12-4	.	TRBJ1-5	.	CASSLERVGPQHF	TGTGCCAGCAGTTTGGAGAGGGTCGGCCCCCAGCATTTT
TRBV12-3/TRBV12-4	TRBD2	TRBJ2-1	.	CASTLDGLAFNEQFF	TGTGCCAGCACTTTAGACGGACTAGCGTTTAATGAGCAGTTCTTC
TRBV5-4	.	TRBJ2-5	.	CASSTGRAQETQYF	TGTGCCAGCAGCACCGGACGGGCACAAGAGACCCAGTACTTC
TRBV2	.	TRBJ1-4	.	CASSGQQNEKLFF	TGTGCCAGCAGTGGACAGCAGAATGAAAAACTGTTTTTT
TRBV14	.	TRBJ2-1	.	CASSQSGTYNEQFF	TGTGCCAGCAGCCAGTCCGGGACCTACAATGAGCAGTTCTTC
TRBV3-1	TRBD2	TRBJ2-1	.	CASSQGASGVSEQFF	TGTGCCAGCAGCCAAGGGGCTAGCGGGGTGAGTGAGCAGTTCTTC
TRBV29-1	TRBD1	TRBJ1-2	.	CSVVRDRTNYGYTF	TGCAGCGTGGTCCGGGACAGAACTAACTATGGCTACACCTTC
TRBV7-9	.	TRBJ2-1	.	CAGGIADEQFF	TGTGCCGGGGGGATAGCAGATGAGCAGTTCTTC
TRBV7-2	.	TRBJ2-3	.	CASSPSGLRITDTQYF	TGTGCCAGCAGCCCCTCCGGATTACGGATCACAGATACGCAGTATTTT
TRBV20-1	TRBD1	TRBJ1-1	.	CSARDWTGSTEAFF	TGCAGTGCTAGAGACTGGACAGGGTCCACTGAAGCTTTCTTT
TRBV12-3/TRBV12-4	.	TRBJ1-2	once	CASSSLGSNYGYTF	TGTGCCAGCAGTTCCTTAGGGAGCAACTATGGCTACACCTTC
TRBV20-1	.	TRBJ1-2	.	CSARAGESMRGGYTF	TGCAGTGCTAGAGCAGGGGAATCGATGAGGGGTGGCTACACCTTC
TRBV12-3/TRBV12-4	.	TRBJ1-1	.	CASSLALGLTQAFF	TGTGCCAGCAGTTTAGCTCTGGGCCTAACCCAAGCTTTCTTT
TRBV5-1	TRBD1	TRBJ2-7	.	CASSSLRDRGTQGQYF	TGCGCCAGCAGCTCCCTCCGGGACAGAGGGACCCAAGGGCAGTACTTC
TRBV5-1	TRBD2	TRBJ2-2	.	CASRPLAERTGELFF	TGCGCCAGCAGACCGCTAGCGGAGAGGACCGGGGAGCTGTTTTTT
TRBV9	.	TRBJ2-3	.	CASSVLGGAGTDTQYF	TGTGCCAGCAGCGTCCTTGGGGGCGCGGGCACAGATACGCAGTATTTT
TRBV11-2	.	TRBJ2-3	.	CASSLIQGRDTQYF	TGTGCCAGCAGCTTAATCCAGGGTCGTGATACGCAGTATTTT
TRBV4-1	.	TRBJ2-1	.	CASSQDGTYNEQFF	TGCGCCAGCAGCCAAGATGGCACTTACAATGAGCAGTTCTTC
TRBV7-2	.	TRBJ2-7	.	CASSLAHTSTQQYF	TGTGCCAGCAGCTTAGCGCACACTTCTACGCAGCAGTACTTC
TRBV4-3	.	TRBJ2-5	.	CASSQDGPGTRYQETQYF	TGCGCCAGCAGCCAAGACGGCCCTGGAACGAGGTACCAAGAGACCCAGTACTTC
TRBV20-1	TRBD2	TRBJ2-4	.	CSASPPAGEVAKNIQYF	TGCAGTGCTAGCCCCCCAGCGGGAGAGGTAGCCAAAAACATTCAGTACTTC
TRBV7-2	.	TRBJ1-2	.	CASNPGRIPNYGYTF	TGTGCCAGCAACCCGGGACGGATTCCCAACTATGGCTACACCTTC
TRBV4-1	.	TRBJ2-7	.	CASSQDNPGDFDEQYF	TGCGCCAGCAGCCAAGATAATCCGGGGGACTTCGACGAGCAGTACTTC
TRBV9	.	TRBJ2-2	.	CASSVKRAPGELFF	TGTGCCAGCAGCGTAAAAAGAGCCCCCGGGGAGCTGTTTTTT
TRBV14	.	TRBJ1-4	.	CASSRSQGGQEKLFF	TGTGCCAGCAGCCGAAGCCAGGGCGGTCAAGAAAAACTGTTTTTT
TRBV18	.	TRBJ1-1	.	CASSPFGSQNTEAFF	TGTGCCAGCTCACCATTTGGGTCCCAGAACACTGAAGCTTTCTTT
TRBV3-1	.	TRBJ2-5	.	CASSLGTEETQYF	TGTGCCAGCAGCCTCGGGACGGAAGAGACCCAGTACTTC
TRBV3-1	.	TRBJ1-2	.	CASSPQGGDNYGYTF	TGTGCCAGCAGCCCCCAAGGAGGGGACAACTATGGCTACACCTTC
TRBV28	.	TRBJ2-6	.	CASTVAGADGANVLTF	TGTGCCAGCACCGTTGCGGGGGCCGATGGGGCCAACGTCCTGACTTTC
TRBV24-1	.	TRBJ1-1	.	CATSDPRQGETEAFF	TGTGCCACCAGTGATCCGCGGCAGGGTGAGACTGAAGCTTTCTTT
TRBV7-6	.	TRBJ2-6	.	CASSPLRAVSGANVLTF	TGTGCCAGCAGCCCGCTGAGGGCGGTCTCTGGGGCCAACGTCCTGACTTTC